The source of this T cell receptor (beta chain) is a study of T cell responses to AZD1222 COVID-19 vaccine. General study findings and limits: An increase in Spike-specific TCR breadth and depth was observed after two AZD1222 doses. The sample set comprised mostly white British donors with more females, and clonal diversity was possibly underestimated.

Both about-4-week and about-12-week second-dose recipients were combined. The CDR3 is made up of 16 amino acids. V lost 0 bases, J lost 0 bases, and 9 bases lay in between. Looked up from germline, CDR1 is KGHSH and CDR2 is LQKENI. This clone appeared once. Its cognate antigen is unknown. Repertoires were generated with immunoSEQ multiplex PCR, while TCRdb's copy carries only in-frame clones and drops some. The sample yields 95,000 to 110,000 clones, about 90% seen once. The sequences come from peripheral blood, collected 28 days after the second AZD1222 dose. The rearrangement links TRBV18 to TRBJ1-3; D not resolved. This sequence was found in an adult who received the AZD1222 COVID-19 vaccine. This CDR3 is CASSPPGVNSGNTIYF. The CDR3 coding sequence is TGTGCCAGCTCACCACCGGGCGTAAACTCTGGAAACACCATATATTTT. Together with reference TRBV18 and TRBJ1-3, the CDR3 gives the full variable domain: NAGVMQNPRHLVRRRGQEARLRCSPMKGHSHVYWYRQLPEEGLKFMVYLQKENIIDESGMPKERFSAEFPKEGPSILRIQQVVRGDSAAYFCASSPPGVNSGNTIYFGEGSWLTVV.